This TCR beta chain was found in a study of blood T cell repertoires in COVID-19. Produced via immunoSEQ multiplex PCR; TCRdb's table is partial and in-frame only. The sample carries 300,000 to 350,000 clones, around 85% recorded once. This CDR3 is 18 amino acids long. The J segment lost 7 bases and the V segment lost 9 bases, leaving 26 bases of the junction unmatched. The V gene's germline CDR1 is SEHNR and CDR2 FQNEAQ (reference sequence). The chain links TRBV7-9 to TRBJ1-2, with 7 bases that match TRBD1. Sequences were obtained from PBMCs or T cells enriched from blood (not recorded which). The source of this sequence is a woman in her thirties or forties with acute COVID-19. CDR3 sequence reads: CARDLLTGTVFPGGGYTF. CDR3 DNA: TGTGCCAGGGACCTTTTGACCGGGACAGTCTTCCCCGGGGGTGGCTACACCTTC. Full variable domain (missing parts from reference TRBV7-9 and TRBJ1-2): DTGVSQNPRHKITKRGQNVTFRCDPISEHNRLYWYRQTLGQGPEFLTYFQNEAQLEKSRLLSDRFSAERPKGSFSTLEIQRTEQGDSAMYLCARDLLTGTVFPGGGYTFGSGTRLTVV.